The text below deals with one TCR beta chain. What it recognizes is unknown. V was cut by 0 bases and J by 2 bases, with 4 bases left in between. The CDR3 length is 13 residues. Germline V lookup: CDR1 MGHRA, CDR2 YSYEKL. Repertoires were generated with immunoSEQ multiplex PCR, while TCRdb's copy carries only in-frame clones and drops some. The sample lists about 19,000 clones; 87% were seen once. The sample comes from a study of regulatory and conventional T cells in RAG deficiency. Study findings and constraints: In Omenn syndrome, Treg and Tconv repertoires overlapped >75%.

The sorted regulatory T cells were CD4+, CD25-high and CD127-low, with genomic DNA sequenced. These data also formed part of another study, on regulatory T cells. That source notes: The primer mix had 52 TRBV and 13 TRBJ primers. In patients, unique TRB V-J pairs were restricted and V/J usage skewed, especially in Tregs.

The specimen was Tregs sorted from blood. This clonotype was sampled from a human donor in good health. The chain has TRBV4-1 and TRBJ1-2; no clear D. The CDR3 nucleotides read TGCGCCAGCAGCCAAGATGGCAACTATGGCTACACCTTC. Residues: CASSQDGNYGYTF.